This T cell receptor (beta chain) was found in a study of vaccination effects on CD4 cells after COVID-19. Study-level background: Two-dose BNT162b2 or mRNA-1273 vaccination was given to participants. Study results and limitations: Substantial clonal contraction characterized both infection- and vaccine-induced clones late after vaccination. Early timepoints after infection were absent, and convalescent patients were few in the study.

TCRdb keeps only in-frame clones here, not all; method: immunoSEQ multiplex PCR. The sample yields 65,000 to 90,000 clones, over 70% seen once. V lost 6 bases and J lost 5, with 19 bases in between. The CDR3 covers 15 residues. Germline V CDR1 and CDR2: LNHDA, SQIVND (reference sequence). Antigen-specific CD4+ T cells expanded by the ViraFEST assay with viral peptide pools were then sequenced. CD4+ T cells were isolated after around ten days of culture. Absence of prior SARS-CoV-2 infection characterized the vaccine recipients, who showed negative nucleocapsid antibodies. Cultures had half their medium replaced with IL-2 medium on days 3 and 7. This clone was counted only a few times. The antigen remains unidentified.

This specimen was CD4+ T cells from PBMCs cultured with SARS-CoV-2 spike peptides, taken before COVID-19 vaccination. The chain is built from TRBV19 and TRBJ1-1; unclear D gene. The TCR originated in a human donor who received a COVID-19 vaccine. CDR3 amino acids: CASRHLDYSITEAFF. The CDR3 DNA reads TGTGCCAGTAGACACCTGGACTACTCAATAACTGAAGCTTTCTTT.